A single sample is the source of the 21 T cell receptor beta chains below, sequenced in a study of Ad26.COV2.S vaccination and SARS-CoV-2 variants. The protocol was immunoSEQ multiplex PCR, while the TCRdb copy is restricted to in-frame clones and leaves out a portion. The table records about 98,000 clones, 80% of them present only once. The sequenced sample was peripheral blood, obtained after recovery from COVID-19. The receptors were gathered from a human donor who had recovered from COVID-19.

This clone came up a few times. The rearrangement uses TRBV19 and TRBJ1-1; 7 nucleotides line up with TRBD1. Unmatched junction bases numbered 10, after V lost 5 bases and J lost 4 bases. This CDR3 spans 15 amino acids. Germline CDR1 reads LNHDA; CDR2 reads SQIVND (reference sequence). DNA for the CDR3: TGTGCCAGTAGTGAGGGGGCGGTTATAGGCACTGAAGCTTTCTTT. It codes for CASSEGAVIGTEAFF.

This chain uses TRBV19 with TRBJ1-2, with 7 bases identical to TRBD1. After removal of 3 bases from V and 1 base from J, the junction contained 5 bases not matched to a gene. CDR1 LNHDA and CDR2 SQIVND come from the germline V gene (reference sequence). The CDR3 spans 15 residues. CDR3 protein: CASSIRDRNNYGYTF. Written as DNA, the CDR3 is TGTGCCAGTAGTATCCGGGACAGAAATAACTATGGCTACACCTTC.

This chain joins TRBV2 and TRBJ2-5; D is uncertain. CDR3 length: 11 amino acids. Germline CDR1 is SNHLY and CDR2 is FYNNEI. Trimming removed 7 bases from V and 3 bases from J, with 6 bases in between. CDR3 loop: CASKTEETQYF. The CDR3 DNA sequence: TGTGCCAGCAAAACAGAAGAGACCCAGTACTTC. Variable domain in full (rest from reference TRBV2 and TRBJ2-5): EPEVTQTPSHQVTQMGQEVILRCVPISNHLYFYWYRQILGQKVEFLVSFYNNEISEKSEIFDDQFSVERPDGSNFTLKIRSTKLEDSAMYFCASKTEETQYFGPGTRLLVL.

Regarding this clone: The sample holds other DNA sequences that translate to the same CDR3. V gene TRBV27 combines with J gene TRBJ1-1, with 7 bases matching TRBD1. The CDR3 spans 13 residues. Per germline, CDR1 MNHEY and CDR2 SMNVEV (reference sequence). V lost 4 bases to trimming and J lost 4 bases; unmatched junction nucleotides: 3. The CDR3 reads CASSYPGGTEAFF. Here the CDR3 DNA reads TGTGCCAGCAGTTATCCAGGGGGCACTGAAGCTTTCTTT.

This clone was recorded only once. The chain links TRBV5-1 to TRBJ1-1; 7 bases line up with TRBD1. Near its end, the DNA agrees better with TRBJ2-3, so the J call may be wrong. The CDR3 is made up of 14 amino acids. Per the germline V gene, CDR1 is SGHRS and CDR2 is YFSETQ. The CDR3: CASSLESAGTAQYF. The CDR3 DNA sequence: TGCGCCAGCAGCTTGGAATCGGCCGGGACAGCCCAGTATTTT.

This sequence joins TRBV11-2 and TRBJ1-1, with 9 bases matching TRBD1. Trimming cost V 5 bases and J 4 bases; bases outside gene matches: 2. Per the germline V gene, CDR1 is SGHAT and CDR2 is FQNNGV. The CDR3 length is 13 residues. This CDR3 is CASSVTGGTEAFF. The CDR3 DNA reads as TGTGCCAGCAGCGTGACAGGGGGCACTGAAGCTTTCTTT.

The J gene is TRBJ2-7, the V gene TRBV18; D remains ambiguous. The CDR3 runs 12 residues. The ends were cut back, 2 bases at V and 2 bases at J, with 4 bases in the middle. CDR1 and CDR2 (germline): KGHSH, LQKENI. CDR3 sequence reads: CASSPAPYEQYF. The CDR3 DNA reads as TGTGCCAGCTCACCAGCCCCCTACGAGCAGTACTTC.

This clone was seen a single time. The V call is TRBV28, the J call TRBJ2-5, with a tentative D call TRBD2 (5 bases). Germline lookup yields CDR1 MDHEN and CDR2 SYDVKM. The CDR3 consists of 15 residues. The V end was cut by 6 bases, the J end by 0 bases, with 14 bases between. CDR3 region: CASSSELTNQETQYF. The CDR3 bases are TGTGCCAGCAGCTCTGAGCTGACTAACCAAGAGACCCAGTACTTC.

The V and J genes are TRBV5-6 and TRBJ2-3; possibly TRBD1 or TRBD2 for D (7 bases each). The germline V and J ends were trimmed by 2 bases and 5 bases, with 15 bases remaining between them. CDR1 SGHDT and CDR2 YYEEEE come from the germline V gene. CDR3 size: 15 residues. The CDR3 DNA is TGTGCCAGCAGCTTTCAGGGGGGGCCCCAAGATACGCAGTATTTT. Translation: CASSFQGGPQDTQYF.

This chain joins TRBV5-1 and TRBJ1-4; 9 bases are a match to TRBD1. J was trimmed by 4 bases and V by 4 bases; bases with no gene match: 5. The CDR3 spans 15 residues. Germline V lookup: CDR1 SGHRS, CDR2 YFSETQ. The CDR3 DNA reads as TGCGCCAGCAGCATAGGACAGGGGTTTAATGAAAAACTGTTTTTT. It translates to CASSIGQGFNEKLFF.

CDR3 coding DNA: TGTGCCAACTCACCGTTCGGGGGAGCAATCCAAGAGACCCAGTACTTC. This codes for CANSPFGGAIQETQYF. The chain couples TRBV7-2 to TRBJ2-5, with D tentatively TRBD2 (6 bases). The germline gives CDR1 SGHTA, CDR2 FQGNSA. This CDR3 has 16 residues. V lost 10 bases and J 1 base, leaving 22 bases between the germline ends. Based on the CDR3 plus reference TRBV7-2 and TRBJ2-5, the full variable domain is GAGVSQSPSNKVTEKGKDVELRCDPISGHTALYWYRQSLGQGLEFLIYFQGNSAPDKSGLPSDRFSAERTGGSVSTLTIQRTQQEDSAVYLCANSPFGGAIQETQYFGPGTRLLVL.

This chain links TRBV6-4 with TRBJ2-2; unclear D gene. Looked up from germline, CDR1 is MRHNA and CDR2 is SNTAGT. Trimming removed 6 bases at V and 3 bases at J, with 11 bases between. The CDR3 totals 14 residues. The CDR3 nucleotides read TGTGCCAGCAGCGGCCAGGCGCACACCGGGGAGCTGTTTTTT. It codes for CASSGQAHTGELFF.

The chain joins TRBV12-5 to TRBJ2-7; the match to TRBD1 covers 9 bases. Per the germline V gene, CDR1 is LGHNT and CDR2 is FRNRAP. CDR3 size: 18 residues. V dropped 2 bases and J dropped 4; count of bases not matched to a gene: 15. CDR3 loop: CASGLIVGRDRDLYEQYF. DNA of the CDR3: TGTGCTAGTGGTTTGATCGTAGGTAGGGACAGGGATCTTTACGAGCAGTACTTC.

CDR3 DNA sequence: TGTGCCACCAGCTCTGACGGAAACACCATATATTTT. This gives the protein CATSSDGNTIYF. The chain is built from TRBV15 and TRBJ1-3, with D uncertain. V lost 5 bases to trimming and J lost 4 bases, with 6 bases between them. From germline, CDR1 is LNHNV and CDR2 YYDKDF (reference sequence). This CDR3 is 12 amino acids long.

The gene calls are TRBV4-3 and TRBJ2-1, with 9 bases fitting TRBD2. Germline values: CDR1 LGHNA, CDR2 YSLEER. CDR3 length: 16 amino acids. The J segment lost 9 bases and the V segment lost 4 bases, leaving 13 bases of the junction unmatched. The CDR3 sequence: CASSLDSRGGLSEQFF. The CDR3 DNA follows: TGCGCCAGCAGCCTCGACTCGCGGGGGGGCCTGAGTGAGCAGTTCTTC.

The chain has TRBV28 and TRBJ1-2, with D hard to call. Germline V lookup: CDR1 MDHEN, CDR2 SYDVKM. The CDR3 is made up of 15 amino acids. Trimming took 8 bases from V and 3 from J, leaving 19 bases between them. In DNA, the CDR3 is TGTGCCAGCTCTGGCCCCGCAAAGGGAGACTATGGCTACACCTTC. Translating it yields CASSGPAKGDYGYTF.

This clone was counted once. The rearrangement links TRBV11-2 to TRBJ1-4; 8 bases match TRBD1. Germline CDR1 and CDR2: SGHAT and FQNNGV. With 7 bases clipped from V and 7 bases from J, the junction kept 17 bases outside the gene matches. The CDR3 runs to 17 residues. CDR3 region: CASTRGAGGSSFEKLFF. In DNA form, the CDR3 reads TGTGCCAGCACTCGGGGTGCAGGGGGCTCTAGTTTTGAAAAACTGTTTTTT.

The chain joins TRBV29-1 to TRBJ2-4; 11 nucleotides agree with TRBD1. J was trimmed by 6 bases and V by 6 bases; bases with no gene match: 4. Per the germline V gene, CDR1 is SQVTM and CDR2 is ANQGSEA. This CDR3 comprises 13 residues. As DNA, the CDR3 is TGCAGCGTGACCGGGACAGGGGGAAACATTCAGTACTTC. Translating gives CSVTGTGGNIQYF.

The gene calls are TRBV7-2 and TRBJ2-1; the match to TRBD2 covers 10 bases. The CDR3 is made up of 19 amino acids. J lost 7 bases, V lost 1 base, and 16 bases had no gene match. In germline, CDR1 is SGHTA, CDR2 FQGNSA. Here the CDR3 DNA reads TGTGCCAGCAGCTTAGTAGAGCACCGAGCGGGGGGGCATCAAAATGAGCAGTTCTTC. This gives the protein CASSLVEHRAGGHQNEQFF.

This rearrangement joins TRBV19 to TRBJ2-5; weak D call: TRBD1 (5 bases). CDR3 size: 16 residues. The V gene lost 3 bases and the J gene lost 2 bases, with 16 bases spanning the gap. Germline-derived CDR1 and CDR2 are LNHDA and SQIVND (reference sequence). The DNA of the CDR3 is TGTGCCAGTAGTATCTTGGCCAGGGAATCACAAGAGACCCAGTACTTC. It translates to CASSILARESQETQYF.

The chain recombines TRBV30 with TRBJ2-7; D possibly corresponds to TRBD1 (5 bases). V was pared by 0 bases and J by 2 bases, with 8 bases between. Looked up from germline, CDR1 is GTSNPN and CDR2 is SVGIG (reference sequence). This CDR3 is 13 amino acids long. As DNA, the CDR3 is TGTGCCTGGAGTGTGGGGCAGACCTACGAGCAGTACTTC. Translation: CAWSVGQTYEQYF.